One and the same sample provided the 20 T cell receptor beta chains below, sequenced in a study of shared clonotypes between healthy human individuals. Profiled with immunoSEQ multiplex PCR; TCRdb holds only in-frame clones, not every one. Among 1.5 million to 2.5 million clones listed, over 85% were seen once. Only CD45RO-negative cells positively selected for CCR7 counted as naive CD8 cells, so terminally differentiated effector memory CD45RA+ cells were excluded. Sequencing used naive CD8+ T cells sorted from blood. The receptor set was obtained from a man younger than 35 in good health.

For the CDR3, the DNA is TGCAGCGTTGAATCTTTTGAGACAGGGATCGTCGGGGAGCTGTTTTTT. Its translation is CSVESFETGIVGELFF. V and J are TRBV29-1 and TRBJ2-2; TRBD1 agrees at 7 bases. V lost 2 bases and J lost 7; bases outside the gene matches: 13. Germline CDR1 reads SQVTM; CDR2 reads ANQGSEA. This CDR3 contains 16 residues.

On this clone: The sample carries other DNA sequences with the same CDR3. The chain links TRBV19 to TRBJ2-7; D possibly matches TRBD1 or TRBD2 (5 bases each). CDR3 length: 13 amino acids. The ends were cut back, 9 bases at V and 2 bases at J, with 14 bases in the middle. From germline, CDR1 is LNHDA and CDR2 SQIVND (reference sequence). The CDR3 loop is CASSPGPTYEQYF. The CDR3, as DNA: TGTGCCAGCAGCCCGGGACCAACCTACGAGCAGTACTTC. Using reference TRBV19 and TRBJ2-7 for the parts outside the CDR3, the full variable domain is DGGITQSPKYLFRKEGQNVTLSCEQNLNHDAMYWYRQDPGQGLRLIYYSQIVNDFQKGDIAEGYSVSREKKESFPLTVTSAQKNPTAFYLCASSPGPTYEQYFGPGTRLTVT.

The CDR3 region is CASEIPTGGYTF. CDR3 DNA sequence: TGTGCCAGCGAGATTCCGACGGGTGGCTACACCTTC. V usage is TRBV6-6 and J usage is TRBJ1-2, with D uncertain. The length of the CDR3 is 12 residues. V dropped 8 bases and J dropped 7 bases, with 14 bases sitting between them. The germline V gene encodes CDR1 MNHNY and CDR2 SVGAGI (reference sequence).

The genes are TRBV11-2 and TRBJ2-1, with D hard to call. CDR1 is SGHAT and CDR2 is FQNNGV in the germline V gene. The CDR3 is made up of 14 amino acids. Trimming took 2 bases from V and 8 from J, leaving 13 bases between them. The DNA for the CDR3 is TGTGCCAGCAGCTTAATAGTTGCTGGCTATGAGCAGTTCTTC. Protein: CASSLIVAGYEQFF.

The gene calls are TRBV30 and TRBJ1-1, with 7 bases lining up with TRBD1. In germline, CDR1 is GTSNPN, CDR2 SVGIG (reference sequence). The V segment lost 2 bases and the J segment 6 bases; nucleotides outside the gene matches: 3. This CDR3 is built from 12 residues. CDR3 sequence (DNA): TGTGCCTGGAGTAGGGGGCTGGCTGAAGCTTTCTTT. It yields the protein CAWSRGLAEAFF.

CDR3 loop: CASDLPGRPSYEQYF. Here the CDR3 DNA reads TGTGCTAGTGATCTCCCGGGACGGCCTTCCTACGAGCAGTACTTC. This chain uses TRBV12-5 with TRBJ2-7; D tentatively fits TRBD1 or TRBD2 (5 bases each). Germline V lookup: CDR1 LGHNT, CDR2 FRNRAP. The CDR3 sequence is 15 residues long. V lost 7 bases, J lost 1 base, and 17 bases lay in between. Full variable domain (remainder filled in from reference TRBV12-5 and TRBJ2-7): DARVTQTPRHKVTEMGQEVTMRCQPILGHNTVFWYRQTMMQGLELLAYFRNRAPLDDSGMPKDRFSAEMPDATLATLKIQPSEPRDSAVYFCASDLPGRPSYEQYFGPGTRLTVT.

The chain combines TRBV27 with TRBJ2-6; D not certain. V was pared by 6 bases and J by 1 base, with 10 bases between. Germline CDR1 is MNHEY and CDR2 is SMNVEV (reference sequence). The CDR3 runs 15 residues. CDR3 sequence reads: CASSPSVSGANVLTF. The CDR3, as DNA: TGTGCCAGCAGCCCTAGTGTTTCTGGGGCCAACGTCCTGACTTTC.

In this sample, this clone turned up once. The chain links TRBV30 to TRBJ1-5, with a possible D match to TRBD1 (5 bases). The CDR3 extends over 17 amino acids. Trimming removed 5 bases at V and 4 bases at J, with 24 bases between. The germline CDR1 and CDR2 sequences are GTSNPN and SVGIG (reference sequence). CDR3 region: CAWFHHLGQGGNQPQHF. The CDR3 DNA reads TGTGCCTGGTTCCACCATCTGGGGCAGGGCGGAAATCAGCCCCAGCATTTT.

The CDR3 here is CASSPMSRAGGSYEQYF. As DNA, the CDR3 is TGTGCCAGCAGCCCAATGAGTAGGGCAGGGGGCTCCTACGAGCAGTACTTC. The chain joins TRBV7-8 to TRBJ2-7, with 7 nucleotides matching TRBD1. Germline CDR1 is SGHVS and CDR2 is FQNEAQ. V lost 5 bases, J lost 0 bases, and 13 bases stayed unmatched. The CDR3 is 17 amino acids.

V usage is TRBV28 and J usage is TRBJ1-6; D is possibly TRBD1 (5 bases). The V end lost 2 bases, the J end lost 10 bases, and 9 bases lay between the germline ends. CDR1 and CDR2 (germline): MDHEN, SYDVKM. The CDR3 length is 13 residues. CDR3 sequence (DNA): TGTGCCAGCAGTTTAGGGGGTCCCTCACCCCTCCACTTT. As protein: CASSLGGPSPLHF.

This chain joins TRBV9 and TRBJ2-1; 10 positions match TRBD2. Germline values: CDR1 SGDLS, CDR2 YYNGEE. Trimming cost V 7 bases and J 5 bases; bases outside gene matches: 3. CDR3 size: 13 residues. CDR3 in DNA: TGTGCCAGCCAGCGGGGGGGTGACAATGAGCAGTTCTTC. The encoded protein is CASQRGGDNEQFF.

The sample holds one count of this clone. This chain connects TRBV19 to TRBJ2-7; 7 bases align to TRBD2. The trim removed 10 bases at V and 3 bases at J, leaving 9 bases unmatched. The CDR3 sequence is 13 residues long. Germline values: CDR1 LNHDA, CDR2 SQIVND (reference sequence). The CDR3 coding sequence is TGTGCCACCTCCCCGGGACTAAACTACGAGCAGTACTTC. Protein sequence: CATSPGLNYEQYF.

This chain uses TRBV5-1 with TRBJ2-5; 8 bases agree with TRBD1. This CDR3 is built from 15 residues. V lost 3 bases, J lost 1 base, and 5 bases stayed unmatched. CDR1 SGHRS and CDR2 YFSETQ come from the germline V gene. For the CDR3, the DNA is TGCGCCAGCAGCTACCGACAGGGGACCCAAGAGACCCAGTACTTC. Amino acids: CASSYRQGTQETQYF.

The CDR3 is CATSRDPQVGTGELFF. CDR3 sequence (DNA): TGTGCCACCAGCAGAGATCCTCAAGTCGGGACCGGGGAGCTGTTTTTT. The chain uses TRBV15 and TRBJ2-2; D unclear. This CDR3 contains 16 residues. Per the germline V gene, CDR1 is LNHNV and CDR2 is YYDKDF (reference sequence). Trimming removed 0 bases from V and 5 bases from J, with 13 bases in between.

This clone was observed once. The genes are TRBV29-1 and TRBJ2-5; 10 bases agree with TRBD1. This CDR3 has 14 residues. V lost 5 bases to trimming and J lost 9 bases; unmatched junction nucleotides: 12. In germline, CDR1 is SQVTM, CDR2 ANQGSEA. The CDR3 sequence is CSVPTGTGDRAQYF. In DNA form, the CDR3 reads TGCAGCGTTCCAACCGGGACAGGGGATAGGGCCCAGTACTTC.

The table lists this clone with a count of one. The CDR3 DNA reads TGTGCCAGCAGCTCCAGGGGGAAGAGTTACGAGCAGTACTTC. Protein sequence: CASSSRGKSYEQYF. This rearrangement joins TRBV5-4 to TRBJ2-7; 7 bases agree with TRBD1. Germline V CDR1 and CDR2: SGHNT, YYREEE (reference sequence). Losses at the gene ends were 3 bases for V and 4 bases for J; bases not matched to a gene: 7. The CDR3 is 14 amino acids.

V usage is TRBV2 and J usage is TRBJ2-7, with no clear D. The CDR3 contains 10 residues. Germline CDR1 is SNHLY and CDR2 is FYNNEI. Trimming stripped 6 bases from V and 3 bases from J, with 3 bases between. This chain's CDR3 is CASRLYEQYF. The CDR3 DNA follows: TGTGCCAGCAGACTCTACGAGCAGTACTTC.

The chain is built from TRBV29-1 and TRBJ2-5; D gene unclear. Trimming removed 2 bases at V and 5 bases at J, with 18 bases between. Germline values: CDR1 SQVTM, CDR2 ANQGSEA. CDR3 size: 15 residues. The CDR3 DNA reads as TGCAGCGTTGAACTCCTAGAAAGGGAACCTGAGACCCAGTACTTC. Protein sequence: CSVELLEREPETQYF.

The chain combines TRBV5-5 with TRBJ2-3; 12 nucleotides align to TRBD2. V lost 1 base and J lost 6; bases outside the gene matches: 3. Germline assignment: CDR1 SGHKS and CDR2 YYEKEE (reference sequence). The CDR3 is 15 amino acids. The CDR3 sequence is CASSLRLAGADTQYF. DNA of the CDR3: TGTGCCAGCAGCTTGAGACTAGCGGGAGCTGATACGCAGTATTTT.

This chain connects TRBV7-3 to TRBJ1-1; D call uncertain. Germline lookup yields CDR1 SGHTA and CDR2 FQGTGA. This CDR3 spans 13 amino acids. V was cut by 4 bases and J by 2 bases, with 8 bases left in between. Here the CDR3 reads CASSSQVNTEAFF. In DNA form, the CDR3 reads TGTGCCAGCAGCTCCCAGGTTAACACTGAAGCTTTCTTT.